This paragraph reports one T cell receptor beta chain. Its target is unknown. TCRdb processed the reads anew with MiXCR; each CDR3 protein has one entry. The sample lists just under 550,000 distinct CDR3 sequences; less than 30% were seen once. These data come from a study of T cell repertoires in cytomegalovirus infection. The overall study: It was the public TCR beta signatures that indicated both CMV infection and matching HLA type. Findings and caveats of the study: Predominance within the ex vivo response was attributable to HLA-C-restricted CMV-specific TCR beta clonotypes.

Trimming took 5 bases from V and 5 from J; bases not matched to a gene: 14. The CDR3 contains 16 residues. Germline loops: CDR1 SGHNT, CDR2 YENEEA. The rearrangement links TRBV11-3 to TRBJ2-7, with 8 positions matching TRBD2. The clonotype was recovered from a human donor in good health (CMV status not recorded). Some clones in this sample may be carry-over from other donors' samples. Sequences were obtained from PBMCs. Written as DNA, the CDR3 is TGTGCCAGCAGCCCCTCGGGGGGGGCCAGGGAGGACGAGCAGTACTTC. This codes for CASSPSGGAREDEQYF.